This T cell receptor (beta chain) came from a study of OX40 agonist ivuxolimab in advanced cancers. Produced via immunoSEQ multiplex PCR; TCRdb's table is partial and in-frame only. The data contain around 67,000 clones, approximately 89% of them singletons. V dropped 4 bases and J dropped 4; count of bases not matched to a gene: 7. The germline gives CDR1 SGHRS, CDR2 YFSETQ. This CDR3 has 15 residues. The sequence was collected from an adult with an advanced solid tumor such as melanoma, head and neck, liver or kidney cancer. The chain employs TRBV5-1 and TRBJ1-2; TRBD1 matches at 10 bases. The material sequenced was CD4+ or CD8+ T cells sorted from blood, taken in a trial of the OX40 agonist ivuxolimab. The CDR3 sequence is CASSPGGQGFYGYTF. CDR3 DNA sequence: TGCGCCAGCAGCCCGGGGGGACAGGGGTTCTATGGCTACACCTTC.